This T cell receptor (beta chain) was retrieved from a study of CD8 T cells in Susac syndrome. Germline CDR1 is MNHNS and CDR2 is SASEGT. Trimming left V 10 bases short and J 2 bases short, with 14 bases between. The CDR3 contains 14 residues. An amount of RNA that ranged from roughly 0.45 to 1 ug was reverse transcribed with random hexamers. TCRdb recomputed calls from the immunoSEQ multiplex PCR reads with MiXCR, one row per CDR3 protein. The profile shows a few hundred thousand distinct CDR3 sequences, more than 80% of them singletons. The sequenced sample was CD8+ T cells from PBMCs. This clonotype was sampled from a human donor with multiple sclerosis. The chain joins TRBV6-1 to TRBJ2-2; no clear D gene. The CDR3 loop is CATLPSVNTGELFF. DNA for the CDR3: TGTGCCACCCTCCCCTCGGTTAACACCGGGGAGCTGTTTTTT.